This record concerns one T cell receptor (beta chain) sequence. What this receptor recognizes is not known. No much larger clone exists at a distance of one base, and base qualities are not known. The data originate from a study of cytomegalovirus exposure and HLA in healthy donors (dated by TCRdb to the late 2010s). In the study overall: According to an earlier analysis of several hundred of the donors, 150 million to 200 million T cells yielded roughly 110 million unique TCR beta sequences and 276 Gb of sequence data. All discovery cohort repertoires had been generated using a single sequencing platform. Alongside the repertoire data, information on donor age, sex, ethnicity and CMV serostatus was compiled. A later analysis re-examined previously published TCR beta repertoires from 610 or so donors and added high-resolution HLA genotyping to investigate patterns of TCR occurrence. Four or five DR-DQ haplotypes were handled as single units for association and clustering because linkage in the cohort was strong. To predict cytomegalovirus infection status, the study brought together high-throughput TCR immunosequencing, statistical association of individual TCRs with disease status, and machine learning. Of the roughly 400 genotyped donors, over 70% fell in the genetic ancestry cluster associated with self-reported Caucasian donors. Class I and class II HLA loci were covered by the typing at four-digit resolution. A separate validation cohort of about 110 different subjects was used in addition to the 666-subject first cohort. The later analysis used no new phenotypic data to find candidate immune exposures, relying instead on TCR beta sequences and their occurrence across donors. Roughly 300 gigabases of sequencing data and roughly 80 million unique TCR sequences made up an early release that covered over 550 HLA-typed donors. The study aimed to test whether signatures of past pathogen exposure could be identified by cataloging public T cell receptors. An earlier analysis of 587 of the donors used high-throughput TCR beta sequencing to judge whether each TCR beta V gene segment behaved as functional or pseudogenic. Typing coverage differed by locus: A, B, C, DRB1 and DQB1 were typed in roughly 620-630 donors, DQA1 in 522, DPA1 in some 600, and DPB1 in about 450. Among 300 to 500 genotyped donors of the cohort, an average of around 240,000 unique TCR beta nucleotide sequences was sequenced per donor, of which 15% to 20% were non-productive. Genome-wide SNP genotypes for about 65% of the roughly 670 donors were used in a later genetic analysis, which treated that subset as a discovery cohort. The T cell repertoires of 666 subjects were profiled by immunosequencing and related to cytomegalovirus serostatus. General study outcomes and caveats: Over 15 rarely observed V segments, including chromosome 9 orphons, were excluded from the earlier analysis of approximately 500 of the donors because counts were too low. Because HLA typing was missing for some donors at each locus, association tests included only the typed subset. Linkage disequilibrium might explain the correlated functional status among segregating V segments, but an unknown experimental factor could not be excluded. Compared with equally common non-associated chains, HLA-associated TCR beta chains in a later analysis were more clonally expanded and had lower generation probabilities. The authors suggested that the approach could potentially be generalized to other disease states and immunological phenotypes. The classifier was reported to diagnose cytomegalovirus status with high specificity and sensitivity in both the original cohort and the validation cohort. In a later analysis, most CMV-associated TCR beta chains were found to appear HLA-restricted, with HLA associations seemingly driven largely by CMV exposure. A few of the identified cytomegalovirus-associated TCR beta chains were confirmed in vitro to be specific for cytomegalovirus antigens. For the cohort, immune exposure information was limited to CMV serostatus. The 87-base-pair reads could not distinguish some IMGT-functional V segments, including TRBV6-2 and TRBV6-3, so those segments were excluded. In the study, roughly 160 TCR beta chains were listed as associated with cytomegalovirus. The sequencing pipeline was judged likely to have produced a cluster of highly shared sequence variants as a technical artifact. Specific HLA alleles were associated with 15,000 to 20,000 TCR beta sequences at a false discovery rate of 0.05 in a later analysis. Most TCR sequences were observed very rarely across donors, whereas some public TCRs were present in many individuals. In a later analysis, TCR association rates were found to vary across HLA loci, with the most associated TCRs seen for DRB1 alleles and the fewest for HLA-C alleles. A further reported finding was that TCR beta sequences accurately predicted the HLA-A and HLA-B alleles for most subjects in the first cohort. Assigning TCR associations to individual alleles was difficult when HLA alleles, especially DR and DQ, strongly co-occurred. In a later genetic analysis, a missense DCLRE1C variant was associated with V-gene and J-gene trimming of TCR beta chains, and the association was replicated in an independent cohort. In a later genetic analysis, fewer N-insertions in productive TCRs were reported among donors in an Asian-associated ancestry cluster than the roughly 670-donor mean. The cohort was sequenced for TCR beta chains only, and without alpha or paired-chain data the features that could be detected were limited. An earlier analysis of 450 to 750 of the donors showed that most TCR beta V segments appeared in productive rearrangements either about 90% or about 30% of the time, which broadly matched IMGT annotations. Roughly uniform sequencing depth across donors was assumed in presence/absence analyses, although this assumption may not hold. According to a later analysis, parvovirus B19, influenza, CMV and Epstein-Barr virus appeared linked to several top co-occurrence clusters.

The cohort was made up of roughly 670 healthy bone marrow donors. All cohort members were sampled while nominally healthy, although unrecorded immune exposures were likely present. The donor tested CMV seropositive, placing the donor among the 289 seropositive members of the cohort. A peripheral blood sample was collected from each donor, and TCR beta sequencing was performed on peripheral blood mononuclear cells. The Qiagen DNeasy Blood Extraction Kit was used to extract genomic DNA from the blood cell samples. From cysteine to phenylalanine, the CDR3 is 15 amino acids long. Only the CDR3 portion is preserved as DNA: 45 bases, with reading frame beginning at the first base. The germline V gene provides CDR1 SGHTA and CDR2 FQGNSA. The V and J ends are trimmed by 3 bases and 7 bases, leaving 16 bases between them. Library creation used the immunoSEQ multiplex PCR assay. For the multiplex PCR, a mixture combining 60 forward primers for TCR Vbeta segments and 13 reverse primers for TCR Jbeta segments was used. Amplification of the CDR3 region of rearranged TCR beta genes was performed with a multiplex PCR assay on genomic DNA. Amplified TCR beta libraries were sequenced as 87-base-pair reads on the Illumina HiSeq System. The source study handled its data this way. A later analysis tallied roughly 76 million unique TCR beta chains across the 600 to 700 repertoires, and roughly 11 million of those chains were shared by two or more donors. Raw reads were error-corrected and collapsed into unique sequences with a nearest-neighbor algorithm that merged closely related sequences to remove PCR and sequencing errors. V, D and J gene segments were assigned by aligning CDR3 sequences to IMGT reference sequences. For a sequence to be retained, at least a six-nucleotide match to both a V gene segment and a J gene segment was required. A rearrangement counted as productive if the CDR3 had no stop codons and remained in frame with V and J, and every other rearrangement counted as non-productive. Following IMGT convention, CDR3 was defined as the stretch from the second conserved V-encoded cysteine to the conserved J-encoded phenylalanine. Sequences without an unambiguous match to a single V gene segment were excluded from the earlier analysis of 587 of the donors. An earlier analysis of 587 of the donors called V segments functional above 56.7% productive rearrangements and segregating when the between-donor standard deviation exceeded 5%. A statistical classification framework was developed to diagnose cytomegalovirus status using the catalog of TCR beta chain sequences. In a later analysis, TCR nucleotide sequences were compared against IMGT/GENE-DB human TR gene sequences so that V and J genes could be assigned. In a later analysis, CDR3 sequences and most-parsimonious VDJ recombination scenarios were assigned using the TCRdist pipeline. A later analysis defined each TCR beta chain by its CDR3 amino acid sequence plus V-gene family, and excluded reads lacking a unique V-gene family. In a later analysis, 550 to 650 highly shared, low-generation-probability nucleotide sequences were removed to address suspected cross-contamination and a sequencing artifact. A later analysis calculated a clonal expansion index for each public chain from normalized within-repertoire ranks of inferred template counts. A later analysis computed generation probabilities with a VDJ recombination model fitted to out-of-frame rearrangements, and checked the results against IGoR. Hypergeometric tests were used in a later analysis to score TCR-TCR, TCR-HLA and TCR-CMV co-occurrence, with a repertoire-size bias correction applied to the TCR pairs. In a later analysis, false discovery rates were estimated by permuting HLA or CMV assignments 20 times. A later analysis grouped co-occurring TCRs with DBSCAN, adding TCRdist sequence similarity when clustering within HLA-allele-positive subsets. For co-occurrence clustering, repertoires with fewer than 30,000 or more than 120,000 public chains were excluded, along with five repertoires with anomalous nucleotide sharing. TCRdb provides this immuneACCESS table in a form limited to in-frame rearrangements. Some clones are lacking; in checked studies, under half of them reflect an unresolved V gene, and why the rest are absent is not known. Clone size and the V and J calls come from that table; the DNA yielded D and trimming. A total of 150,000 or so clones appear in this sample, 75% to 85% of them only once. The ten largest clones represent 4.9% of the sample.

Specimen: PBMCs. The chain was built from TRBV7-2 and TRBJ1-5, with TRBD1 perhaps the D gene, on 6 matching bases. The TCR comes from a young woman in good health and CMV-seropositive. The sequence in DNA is TGTGCCAGCAGCTTGGTAACAGGGAGTCAGCAGCCCCAGCATTTT. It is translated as CASSLVTGSQQPQHF.